This entry describes one T cell receptor beta chain. Germline CDR1 and CDR2: SGHTA and FQGTGA. The length of the CDR3 is 16 residues. V dropped 3 bases and J dropped 3; count of bases not matched to a gene: 4. Methods used by the authors: Amplification from reference gene primers served as the basis for estimated nucleated cell counts. Assay: immunoSEQ multiplex PCR; the TCRdb copy retains only in-frame clones and omits some. The DNA was the basis for D and trimming; V, J and clone size are from that table. The table lists more than 200,000 clones, around four fifths of them singletons. The data belong to a study of blood T cell repertoires in COVID-19. Study-wide background: Sources were T cells, B-cell-depleted T cells, or PBMCs; the material itself was cDNA or gDNA.

The clonotype was recovered from a man aged 35-49 years with active or convalescent COVID-19. Sequencing was carried out using peripheral blood. The chain has TRBV7-3 and TRBJ2-2; 10 nucleotides line up with TRBD1. This CDR3 reads CASSLGQGMHTGELFF. CDR3 in DNA: TGTGCCAGCAGCTTGGGACAGGGGATGCACACCGGGGAGCTGTTTTTT.